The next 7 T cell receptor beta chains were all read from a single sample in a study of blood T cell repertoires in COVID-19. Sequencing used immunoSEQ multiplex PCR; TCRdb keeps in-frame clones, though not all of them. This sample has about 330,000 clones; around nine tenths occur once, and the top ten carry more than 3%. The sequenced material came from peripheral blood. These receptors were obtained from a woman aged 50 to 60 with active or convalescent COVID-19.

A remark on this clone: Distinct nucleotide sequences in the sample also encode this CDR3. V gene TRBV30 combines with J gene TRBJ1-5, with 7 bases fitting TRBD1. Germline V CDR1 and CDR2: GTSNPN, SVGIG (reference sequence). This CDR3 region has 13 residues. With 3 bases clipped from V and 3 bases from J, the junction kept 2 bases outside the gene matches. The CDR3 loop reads CAWRGQSNQPQHF. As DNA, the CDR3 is TGTGCCTGGAGGGGACAGTCCAATCAGCCCCAGCATTTT.

Written as DNA, the CDR3 is TGCGCCAGCAGTCTGGGGACTAGCGGTAACAATGAGCAGTTCTTC. This encodes CASSLGTSGNNEQFF. The genes are TRBV5-1 and TRBJ2-1; 11 bases are a match to TRBD2. V lost 5 bases to trimming and J lost 5 bases; unmatched junction nucleotides: 6. This CDR3 is 15 amino acids long. Per germline, CDR1 SGHRS and CDR2 YFSETQ.

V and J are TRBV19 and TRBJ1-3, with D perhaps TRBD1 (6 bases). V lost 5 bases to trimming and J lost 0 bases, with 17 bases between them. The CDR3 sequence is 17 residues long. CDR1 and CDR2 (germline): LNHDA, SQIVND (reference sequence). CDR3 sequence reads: CASSALPPGASGNTIYF. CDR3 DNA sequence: TGTGCCAGTAGTGCCCTACCTCCAGGGGCCTCTGGAAACACCATATATTTT.

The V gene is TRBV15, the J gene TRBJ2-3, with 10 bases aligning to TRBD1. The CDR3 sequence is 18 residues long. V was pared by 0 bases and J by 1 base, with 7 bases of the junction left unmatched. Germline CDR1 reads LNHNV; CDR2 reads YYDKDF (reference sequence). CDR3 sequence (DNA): TGTGCCACCAGCAGAGACTGGGACAGGGGCTCTCGCACAGATACGCAGTATTTT. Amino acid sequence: CATSRDWDRGSRTDTQYF.

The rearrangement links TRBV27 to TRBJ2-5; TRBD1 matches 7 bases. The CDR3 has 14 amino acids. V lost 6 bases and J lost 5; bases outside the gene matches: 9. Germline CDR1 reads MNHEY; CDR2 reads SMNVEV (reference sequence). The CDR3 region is CASRSRQGWETQYF. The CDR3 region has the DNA TGTGCCAGCAGATCAAGACAGGGTTGGGAGACCCAGTACTTC.

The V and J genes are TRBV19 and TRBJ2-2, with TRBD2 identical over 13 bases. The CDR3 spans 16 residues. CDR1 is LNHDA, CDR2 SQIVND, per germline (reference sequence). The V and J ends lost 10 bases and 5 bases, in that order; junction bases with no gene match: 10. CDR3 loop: CATRLAGGLNTGELFF. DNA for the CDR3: TGTGCCACACGACTAGCGGGGGGCCTGAATACCGGGGAGCTGTTTTTT.

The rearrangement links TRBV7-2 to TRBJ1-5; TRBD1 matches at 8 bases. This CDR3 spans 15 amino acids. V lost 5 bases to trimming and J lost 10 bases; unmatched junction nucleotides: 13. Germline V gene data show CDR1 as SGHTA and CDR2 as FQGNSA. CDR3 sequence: CASSPTGEVKSPQHF. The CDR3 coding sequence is TGTGCCAGCAGCCCGACAGGGGAGGTAAAATCACCCCAGCATTTT.